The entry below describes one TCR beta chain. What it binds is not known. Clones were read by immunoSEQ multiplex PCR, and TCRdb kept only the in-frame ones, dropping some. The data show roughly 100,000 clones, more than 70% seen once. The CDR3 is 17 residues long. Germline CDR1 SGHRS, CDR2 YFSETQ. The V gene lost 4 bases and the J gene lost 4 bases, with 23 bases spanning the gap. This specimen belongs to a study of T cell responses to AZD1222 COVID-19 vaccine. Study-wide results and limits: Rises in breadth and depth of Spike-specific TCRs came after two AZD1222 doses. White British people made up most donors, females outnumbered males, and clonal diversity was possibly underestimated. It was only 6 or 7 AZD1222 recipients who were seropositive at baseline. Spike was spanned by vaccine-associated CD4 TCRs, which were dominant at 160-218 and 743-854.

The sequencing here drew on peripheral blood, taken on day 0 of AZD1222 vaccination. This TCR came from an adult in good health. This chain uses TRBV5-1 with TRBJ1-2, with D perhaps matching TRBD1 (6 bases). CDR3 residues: CASSGWGDTSTSYGYTF. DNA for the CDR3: TGCGCCAGCAGCGGGTGGGGGGACACCTCCACTAGCTATGGCTACACCTTC.